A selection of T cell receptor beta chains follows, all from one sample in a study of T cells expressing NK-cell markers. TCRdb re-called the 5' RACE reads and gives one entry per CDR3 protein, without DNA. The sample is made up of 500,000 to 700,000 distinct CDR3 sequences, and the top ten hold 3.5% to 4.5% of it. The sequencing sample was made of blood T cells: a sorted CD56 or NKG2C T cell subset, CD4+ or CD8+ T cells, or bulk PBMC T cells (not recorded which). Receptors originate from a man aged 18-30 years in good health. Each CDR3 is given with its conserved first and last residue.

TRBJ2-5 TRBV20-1 CSADQQGFGTQYF
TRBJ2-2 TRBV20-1 CSAGTSADTGELFF
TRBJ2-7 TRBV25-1 CASSKIGTGKSYEQYF
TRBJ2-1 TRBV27 CASSRDPGLAGLAQFF
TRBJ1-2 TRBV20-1 CSARNRDTRGYTF
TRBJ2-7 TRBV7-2 CASTTLAGGYEQYF
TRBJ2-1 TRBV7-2 CASSETSGRAIRDEQFF
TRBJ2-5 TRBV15 CATSRDQLQGETQYF
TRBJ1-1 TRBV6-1 CASTVGGVNTEAFF
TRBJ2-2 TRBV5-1 CASSRSGPDTGELFF
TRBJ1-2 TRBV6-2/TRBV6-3 CASSPDSSYGYTF
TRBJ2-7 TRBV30 CAWSVVIRTNEQYF
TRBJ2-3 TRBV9 CASSTRGQGPTDTQYF
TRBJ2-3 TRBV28 CASGQGGTDTQYF
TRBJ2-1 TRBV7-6 CASSLGSGGSNEQFF
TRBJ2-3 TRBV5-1 CASSPSSDTQYF
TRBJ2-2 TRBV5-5 CASSLAPLATNTGELFF
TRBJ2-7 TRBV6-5 CASSYSHGTKYF
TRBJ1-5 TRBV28 CASSLQYLRSNQPQHF
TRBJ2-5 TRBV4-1 CASNRGPQETQYF
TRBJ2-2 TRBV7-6 CASSPFWPGTGELFF
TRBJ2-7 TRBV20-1 CSARILGEYEQYF
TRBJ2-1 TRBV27 CASSSRREGPRDEQFF
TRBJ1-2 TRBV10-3 CAISESKGADGYTF
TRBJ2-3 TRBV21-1 CASSPPSGKPSTDTQYF
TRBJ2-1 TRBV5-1 CASSYRAAPEQFF
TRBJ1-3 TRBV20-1 CSASKPDRNTIYF
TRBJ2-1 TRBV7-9 CASSLETGRNEQFF
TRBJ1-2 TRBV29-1 CSVEGGTRYGYTF
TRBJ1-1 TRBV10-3 CAARQGGLAFF
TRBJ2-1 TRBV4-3 CASSRTADYNEQFF
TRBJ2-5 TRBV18 CASSPQTSDVETQYF
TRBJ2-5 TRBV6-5 CASSYSTRGRGRQETQYF
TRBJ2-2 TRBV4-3 CASSQATGVGTGELFF
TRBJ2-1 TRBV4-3 CASSQDSGTSGYNEQFF
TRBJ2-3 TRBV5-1 CASSLKGADTQYF
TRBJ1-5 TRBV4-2 CASSQDRLNSNQPQHF
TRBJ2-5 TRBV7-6 CASRLGYSSGTQYF
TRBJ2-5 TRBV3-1 CASSQSRLAGRETQYF
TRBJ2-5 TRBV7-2 CASSQGWRLAVQETQYF
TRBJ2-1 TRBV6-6 CASSPGQEQFF
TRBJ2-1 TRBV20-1 CSARGVVYNEQFF
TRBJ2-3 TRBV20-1 CSATFSVGEADTQYF
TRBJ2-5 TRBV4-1 CASSQDPGRPGTQYF
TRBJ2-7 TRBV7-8 CASSPLIKTSGRPEQYF
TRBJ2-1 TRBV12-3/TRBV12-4 CASSGLSGIYNEQFF
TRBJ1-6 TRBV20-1 CSARGGRNSPLHF
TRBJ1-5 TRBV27 CASSLIQGVGQPQHF
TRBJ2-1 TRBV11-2 CASSELASLYNEQFF
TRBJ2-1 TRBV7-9 CASSSTASGLLQFF